This T cell receptor (beta chain) stems from a study of vaccination effects on CD4 cells after COVID-19. The CDR3 runs 15 residues. The germline V gene encodes CDR1 LNHDA and CDR2 SQIVND (reference sequence). V gave up 6 bases and J gave up 1 base, with 13 bases separating them. Using immunoSEQ multiplex PCR, the repertoire was profiled, and TCRdb retains in-frame clones only, with some absent. The top ten hold under 35% of the sample, which has 30,000 to 35,000 clones, 65% to 75% seen once. This clone was seen more than once but under ten times. The antigen is not known. Under the ViraFEST assay, PBMC were stimulated with viral peptide pools so that antigen-specific CD4+ T cells expanded. Sequencing was performed afterwards. When 10 to 11 days of culture had elapsed, CD4+ T cells were isolated. The person's infection with SARS-CoV-2, confirmed by PCR, took place between March and December 2020.

This specimen consisted of CD4+ T cells from PBMCs cultured with a peptide pool, obtained before COVID-19 vaccination. The origin of this receptor is a human donor who had a prior SARS-CoV-2 infection. The chain couples TRBV19 to TRBJ1-5; a possible D gene is TRBD1 (5 bases). The CDR3 nucleotides are TGTGCCAGTAGATTTGGGGGTTTCAGCAATCAGCCCCAGCATTTT. This translates into CASRFGGFSNQPQHF.